This T cell receptor (beta chain) was found in a study of response to subunit inactivated influenza vaccine. Regarding the study as a whole: Authors suggested few new T cells are recruited by each seasonal influenza vaccination.

V gave up 3 bases and J gave up 8 bases; unmatched junction bases: 4. The CDR3 covers 13 residues. TCRdb re-derived calls from the RT-PCR reads in MiXCR, one entry per CDR3 protein. The data contain roughly 570,000 distinct CDR3 sequences, 10% to 15% of them singletons. This clonotype has at least ten counts. The antigen remains unidentified. This sequence joins TRBV12-3 or TRBV12-4 and TRBJ2-4, with 7 bases fitting TRBD1. Sequencing used PBMCs from blood, obtained roughly 6 weeks after vaccination. This clonotype originated in a man between 45 and 60 years old who received an inactivated influenza vaccine. CDR3 loop: CASSFRQGDIQYF. The CDR3 DNA reads as TGTGCCAGCAGTTTCCGGCAGGGGGACATTCAGTACTTC.